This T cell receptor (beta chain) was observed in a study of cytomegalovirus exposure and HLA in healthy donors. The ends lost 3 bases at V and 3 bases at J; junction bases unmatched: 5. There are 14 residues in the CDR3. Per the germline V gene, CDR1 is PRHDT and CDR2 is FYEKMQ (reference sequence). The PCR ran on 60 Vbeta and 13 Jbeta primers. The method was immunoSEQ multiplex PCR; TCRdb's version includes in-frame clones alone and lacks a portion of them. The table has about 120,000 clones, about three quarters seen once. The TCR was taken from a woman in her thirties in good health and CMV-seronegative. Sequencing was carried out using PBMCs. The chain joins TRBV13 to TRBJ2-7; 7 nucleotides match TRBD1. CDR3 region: CASSLDRSGYEQYF. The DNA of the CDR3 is TGTGCCAGCAGCTTGGACAGGTCGGGCTACGAGCAGTACTTC. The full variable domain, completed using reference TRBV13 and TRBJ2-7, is AAGVIQSPRHLIKEKRETATLKCYPIPRHDTVYWYQQGPGQDPQFLISFYEKMQSDKGSIPDRFSAQQFSDYHSELNMSSLELGDSALYFCASSLDRSGYEQYFGPGTRLTVT.